A single T cell receptor (beta chain) is shown here with its context. Its antigen is not known. 8.5 to 10 ml of fresh peripheral blood supplied the PBMCs. These data belong to a study of T cells in Graves' hyperthyroidism and ophthalmopathy. Study at large: Prior to any treatment, at the point of initial diagnosis, peripheral blood was collected.

The CDR3 regions of TCR beta were amplified from RNA transcripts. Carried out on the TCR CDR3, a first-round RT-PCR used the HTBI primer set. TCRdb re-called the multiplex PCR reads through MiXCR, storing one row per CDR3 protein. This sample has a few hundred thousand distinct CDR3 sequences, with about a sixth found just once. Findings of the study overall: The blood repertoire included most of the expanded thyroid clonotypes above 0.001.

From germline, CDR1 is MDHEN and CDR2 SYDVKM. The junction had 8 bases not matched to a gene; V was cut back by 8 bases and J by 4 bases. The CDR3 is made up of 15 amino acids. Material: blood. The receptor comes from a woman aged 40-49 years with Graves' ophthalmopathy. This chain connects TRBV28 to TRBJ2-2, with 9 bases lining up with TRBD2. CDR3 sequence (DNA): TGTGCCAGCTCGGCGGGAGGGCCGGGCACCGGGGAGCTGTTTTTT. This codes for CASSAGGPGTGELFF.